The clone carrying this T cell receptor (beta chain) has only a few counts. The target antigen is unknown. Trimming at V came to 10 bases and at J to 3 bases, leaving 8 bases not matched to a gene. CDR1 is MDHEN, CDR2 SYDVKM, per germline. This CDR3 has 13 residues. TCRdb analysed the 5' RACE reads with MiXCR anew, one entry per CDR3 protein. The sample holds around 450,000 distinct CDR3 sequences, 26% seen once. This entry comes from a study of CD8 T cells in ankylosing spondylitis. Findings of the study overall: A TCR beta motif of 8 or 9 highly homologous variants appeared characteristic of ankylosing spondylitis blood.

The rearrangement uses TRBV28 and TRBJ1-2, with TRBD1 matching 7 bases. This clonotype was obtained from a male donor with ankylosing spondylitis. Sequencing used blood, either unsorted or a sorted T cell fraction (not recorded which). For the CDR3, the DNA is TGTGCCACTCTCGACAGGGCGGACTATGGCTACACCTTC. As protein: CATLDRADYGYTF.